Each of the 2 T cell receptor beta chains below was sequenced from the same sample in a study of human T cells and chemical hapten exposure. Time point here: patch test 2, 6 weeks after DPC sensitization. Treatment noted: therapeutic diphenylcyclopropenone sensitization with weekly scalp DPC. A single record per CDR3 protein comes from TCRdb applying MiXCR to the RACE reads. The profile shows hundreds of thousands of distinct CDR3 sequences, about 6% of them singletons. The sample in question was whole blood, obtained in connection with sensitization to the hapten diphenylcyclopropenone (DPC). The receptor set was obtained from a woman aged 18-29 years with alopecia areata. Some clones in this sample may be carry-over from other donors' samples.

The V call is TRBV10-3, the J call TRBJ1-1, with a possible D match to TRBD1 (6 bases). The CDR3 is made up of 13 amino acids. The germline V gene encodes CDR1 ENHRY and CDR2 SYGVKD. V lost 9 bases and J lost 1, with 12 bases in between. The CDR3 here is CAITQGKNTEAFF. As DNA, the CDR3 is TGTGCCATTACCCAGGGGAAGAACACTGAAGCTTTCTTT.

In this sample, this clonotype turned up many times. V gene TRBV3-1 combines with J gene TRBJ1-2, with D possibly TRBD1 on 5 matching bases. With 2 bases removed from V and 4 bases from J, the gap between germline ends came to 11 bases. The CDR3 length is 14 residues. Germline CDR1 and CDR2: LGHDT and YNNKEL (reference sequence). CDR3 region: CASSQTDRAYGYTF. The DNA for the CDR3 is TGTGCCAGCAGCCAAACCGACAGAGCCTATGGCTACACCTTC.